This paragraph covers one T cell receptor (beta chain) sequence. Antigen unknown. The record originates from a study of Graves' ophthalmopathy and Graves' hyperthyroidism. Among the hyperthyroidism patients, all were newly diagnosed, aged 18 to 65, with under 2 months' duration. The CDR3 consists of 15 residues. With V trimmed by 1 base and J by 4 bases, 3 bases remained unmatched. CDR1 and CDR2 from the germline V gene are SGHTA and FQGNSA. Study conclusions and caveats: Blood contained most expanded thyroid clonotypes exceeding 0.001 frequency. With over 85% sensitivity and approximately 79% specificity, a 13-signature model separated ophthalmopathy from stable hyperthyroidism. Both an approximately 70% sensitivity and a 72.22% specificity characterized the model's predictions of ophthalmopathy progression.

The study amplified TCR beta CDR3 regions using RNA transcripts. A first-round RT-PCR used HTBI primers, followed by a second-round multiplex PCR. TCRdb re-called the multiplex PCR reads with MiXCR, one entry per CDR3 protein. The profile shows roughly 1.1 million distinct CDR3 sequences, 35% to 40% of them singletons. The chain recombines TRBV7-2 with TRBJ2-1, with 8 bases fitting TRBD1. Material: peripheral blood or thyroid tissue (not recorded which). This clonotype was obtained from an adult man with Graves' hyperthyroidism. The DNA of the CDR3 is TGTGCCAGCAGCTTAGGACAGGGGACATACAATGAGCAGTTCTTC. It yields the protein CASSLGQGTYNEQFF.